The present TCR beta chain was sequenced within a study of cytomegalovirus exposure and HLA in healthy donors. V shed 6 bases and J 8 bases; nucleotides not matched to a gene: 15. Germline V lookup: CDR1 SQVTM, CDR2 ANQGSEA. The CDR3 has 14 amino acids. Profiling relied on immunoSEQ multiplex PCR, and the TCRdb table lists in-frame clones only, not all of them. The sample consists of some 340,000 clones, around 90% of them appearing once. The sequenced sample consisted of PBMCs. The V and J genes are TRBV29-1 and TRBJ1-2, with 7 bases that match TRBD1. This TCR derives from a woman aged 30 to 39 in good health and CMV-seropositive. The CDR3: CSVWPGGESKGYTF. CDR3 DNA: TGCAGCGTATGGCCAGGGGGGGAAAGTAAGGGCTACACCTTC. Full variable domain (rest looked up from reference TRBV29-1 and TRBJ1-2): SAVISQKPSRDICQRGTSLTIQCQVDSQVTMMFWYRQQPGQSLTLIATANQGSEATYESGFVIDKFPISRPNLTFSTLTVSNMSPEDSSIYLCSVWPGGESKGYTFGSGTRLTVV.